A selection of T cell receptor beta chains follows, all from one sample in a study of T cell repertoires in cytomegalovirus infection. One entry per CDR3 protein, called by TCRdb with MiXCR from the reads. The sample has about 830,000 distinct CDR3 sequences, approximately 32% seen once. Their target antigens are unknown. The sequencing used cultured CD8+ T cells from PBMCs, collected from culture after CMV antigen stimulation. Source of these receptors: a human donor in good health (CMV status not recorded). Some clones in this sample may be carry-over from other donors' samples. Each CDR3 is given with its conserved first and last residue. Fields, in order: V gene, J gene, clone size, D gene, CDR3 protein, CDR3 DNA. The D gene is left open where the match is weak. Part of the rows lack a size; the others show once, few, many or a class for expanded clones.

TRBV11-2	TRBJ2-1	NA	NA	CASSPPRERPNEQFF	TGTGCCAGCAGCCCACCCCGGGAGCGCCCCAATGAGCAGTTCTTC
TRBV24-1	TRBJ2-2	NA	NA	CATSGRVGTGELFF	TGTGCCACCAGTGGCAGGGTCGGTACCGGGGAGCTGTTTTTT
TRBV4-1	TRBJ2-7	NA	NA	CASSPSSAYEQYF	TGCGCCAGCAGCCCATCATCCGCCTACGAGCAGTACTTC
TRBV27	TRBJ1-1	few	NA	CASSLIRGEAFF	TGTGCCAGCAGTTTAATCAGGGGTGAAGCTTTCTTT
TRBV12-3/TRBV12-4	TRBJ2-3	NA	NA	CASSLTPYGQDTQYF	TGTGCCAGCAGCCTAACTCCCTATGGGCAGGATACGCAGTATTTT
TRBV7-8	TRBJ2-1	many	NA	CASSLGSGFVGAYYNEQFF	TGTGCCAGCAGCTTAGGAAGCGGGTTTGTTGGGGCCTACTACAATGAGCAGTTCTTC
TRBV6-2/TRBV6-3	TRBJ1-1	NA	NA	CASSYRAGNTEAFF	TGTGCCAGCAGTTACAGGGCAGGTAACACTGAAGCTTTCTTT
TRBV19	TRBJ1-1	NA	NA	CASTLWGRTEAFF	TGTGCCAGTACCTTATGGGGGAGGACTGAAGCTTTCTTT
TRBV14	TRBJ2-1	few	NA	CASSQAERDEQFF	TGTGCCAGCAGCCAAGCGGAAAGGGATGAGCAGTTCTTC
TRBV6-6	TRBJ1-5	NA	NA	CASSYSPTGFFQPQHF	TGTGCCAGCAGTTACTCCCCTACAGGATTCTTTCAGCCCCAGCATTTT
TRBV20-1	TRBJ2-2	NA	NA	CSAGGYTGELFF	TGCAGTGCGGGGGGCTACACCGGGGAGCTGTTTTTT
TRBV6-6	TRBJ2-1	few	TRBD2	CASSYKSSGGDSYNEQFF	TGTGCCAGCAGTTACAAATCTAGCGGGGGAGACTCCTACAATGAGCAGTTCTTC
TRBV25-1	TRBJ2-5	NA	NA	CASSDLVSLEPQETQYF	TGTGCCAGCAGTGATCTTGTGTCTCTAGAACCTCAAGAGACCCAGTACTTC
TRBV7-2	TRBJ2-7	many	NA	CASSLVNTYEQYF	TGTGCCAGCAGCTTAGTGAATACCTACGAGCAGTACTTC
TRBV7-2	TRBJ1-1	many	NA	CASSPLNTEAFF	TGTGCCAGCAGCCCTTTGAACACTGAAGCTTTCTTT
TRBV6-2/TRBV6-3	TRBJ2-1	few	NA	CASSYSSWDILSMEQFF	TGTGCCAGCAGTTACTCGTCTTGGGACATCCTTTCAATGGAGCAGTTCTTC
TRBV12-3/TRBV12-4	TRBJ1-2	NA	NA	CASRQPNLAYGYTF	TGTGCCAGCAGGCAGCCCAACCTAGCCTATGGCTACACCTTC
TRBV14	TRBJ2-5	NA	TRBD2	CASSPSGLAGPQGETQYF	TGTGCCAGCAGCCCTTCCGGACTAGCGGGGCCCCAGGGAGAGACCCAGTACTTC
TRBV29-1	TRBJ1-1	NA	TRBD1	CSVEDRGSGAEAFF	TGCAGCGTTGAAGACAGGGGGTCAGGCGCTGAAGCTTTCTTT
TRBV6-5	TRBJ2-5	NA	NA	CASDSSGTQYF	TGTGCCAGCGATTCCTCAGGGACCCAGTACTTC
TRBV15	TRBJ2-1	NA	TRBD1	CATSRDKGQGSYNEQFF	TGTGCCACCAGCAGAGATAAGGGACAGGGGTCCTACAATGAGCAGTTCTTC
TRBV12-3/TRBV12-4	TRBJ2-1	few	NA	CASSFMGNEQFF	TGTGCCAGCAGTTTCATGGGGAATGAGCAGTTCTTC
TRBV29-1	TRBJ2-7	NA	NA	CSVEKSYEQYF	TGCAGCGTTGAGAAGTCCTACGAGCAGTACTTC
TRBV9	TRBJ2-1	NA	NA	CASSVIFDSDEQFF	TGTGCCAGCAGCGTAATCTTTGACAGCGATGAGCAGTTCTTC
TRBV10-3	TRBJ1-1	NA	NA	CATRTGRRGNTEAFF	TGTGCCACCCGAACGGGGCGCAGGGGCAACACTGAAGCTTTCTTT
TRBV7-2	TRBJ1-6	NA	NA	CASSLGGQSPLRF	TGTGCCAGCAGCTTAGGGGGGCAATCACCCCTCCGCTTT
TRBV7-9	TRBJ2-4	once	NA	CASSSTQGHPKNIQYF	TGTGCCAGCAGCTCCACACAGGGTCACCCGAAAAACATTCAGTACTTC
TRBV7-8	TRBJ2-1	NA	TRBD2	CASRHGLAGLYNEQFF	TGTGCCAGCAGGCACGGACTAGCGGGGCTCTACAATGAGCAGTTCTTC
TRBV6-1	TRBJ2-2	NA	NA	CASSERGDRKNTGELFF	TGTGCCAGCAGTGAAAGGGGGGACAGAAAGAACACCGGGGAGCTGTTTTTT
TRBV4-1	TRBJ1-2	many	TRBD1	CAIAEGTGTGPGEGYTF	TGCGCCATCGCCGAAGGAACCGGGACAGGTCCAGGAGAGGGCTACACCTTC
TRBV7-6	TRBJ2-5	NA	TRBD2	CASSFPFWERGVETQYF	TGTGCCAGCAGCTTCCCCTTTTGGGAGCGGGGAGTGGAGACCCAGTACTTC
TRBV6-1	TRBJ1-1	few	NA	CASTQMGAATEAFF	TGTGCCAGCACCCAGATGGGGGCGGCCACTGAAGCTTTCTTT
TRBV19	TRBJ2-3	NA	NA	CASSIPHQGGPLGTQYF	TGTGCCAGTAGTATTCCCCACCAGGGGGGACCCCTTGGGACGCAGTATTTT
TRBV2	TRBJ1-1	few	NA	CASRQVPEEGGGTHEAFF	TGTGCCAGCCGACAGGTGCCCGAGGAGGGCGGCGGGACACACGAAGCTTTCTTT
TRBV12-3/TRBV12-4	TRBJ2-1	once	TRBD1	CASSQTGSSYNKQFF	TGTGCCAGCAGTCAGACAGGGTCCTCCTACAATAAGCAGTTCTTC
TRBV7-6	TRBJ1-2	few	NA	CASSPGIPYGYTF	TGTGCCAGCAGTCCGGGCATCCCCTATGGCTACACCTTC
TRBV20-1	TRBJ2-2	few	NA	CSARDGLNTGELFF	TGCAGTGCTAGAGATGGACTGAACACCGGGGAGCTGTTTTTT
TRBV29-1	TRBJ2-7	NA	NA	CSVEKTGTGYEQYF	TGCAGCGTTGAAAAGACCGGGACGGGCTACGAGCAGTACTTC
TRBV2	TRBJ2-7	many	NA	CASSDTTGVQYF	TGTGCCAGCAGTGACACCACCGGGGTGCAGTACTTC
TRBV27	TRBJ2-1	NA	TRBD2	CASRYAGGSYNEQFF	TGTGCCAGCCGTTATGCGGGGGGGTCCTACAATGAGCAGTTCTTC
TRBV7-2	TRBJ2-7	few	NA	CASSLSRDTDSYEQYF	TGTGCCAGCAGCTTATCCCGGGACACCGACTCCTACGAGCAGTACTTC
TRBV2	TRBJ2-5	once	TRBD1	CASSHDRGPVGGETQYF	TGTGCCAGCAGCCACGACAGGGGGCCGGTGGGGGGAGAGACCCAGTACTTC
TRBV27	TRBJ1-2	NA	NA	CASSYNRRNGYTF	TGTGCCAGCAGTTACAACCGAAGGAATGGCTACACCTTC
TRBV7-2	TRBJ1-5	many	TRBD1	CASSFGTGRTQPQHF	TGTGCCAGCAGCTTCGGGACAGGGAGGACGCAGCCCCAGCATTTT
TRBV11-2	TRBJ1-6	NA	NA	CASSLWGKSYNSPLHF	TGTGCCAGCAGCTTATGGGGAAAATCTTATAATTCACCCCTCCACTTT
TRBV27	TRBJ1-5	few	NA	CASSLSWGPGQPQHF	TGTGCCAGCAGTTTATCGTGGGGCCCAGGTCAGCCCCAGCATTTT